The 30 T cell receptor beta chains below all came from one sample that was sequenced in a study of blood T cell repertoires in COVID-19. Some clones are missing from TCRdb's copy, which holds only in-frame ones; the method was immunoSEQ multiplex PCR. The table records about 250,000 clones, approximately 89% of them present only once. The sample was peripheral blood. The receptors were sampled from a woman in her 30s with COVID-19, enrolled during active disease.

The chain is built from TRBV28 and TRBJ2-5; 10 bases match TRBD2. Germline values: CDR1 MDHEN, CDR2 SYDVKM. The trim removed 4 bases at V and 0 bases at J, leaving 8 bases unmatched. CDR3 size: 17 residues. The CDR3 sequence: CASSWRALAGYQETQYF. The CDR3 nucleotides are TGTGCCAGCAGTTGGCGGGCACTAGCGGGGTACCAAGAGACCCAGTACTTC.

The chain links TRBV5-1 to TRBJ2-7, with D perhaps matching TRBD1 (5 bases). With 2 bases removed from V and 2 bases from J, the gap between germline ends came to 11 bases. The CDR3 has 14 amino acids. Germline-derived CDR1 and CDR2 are SGHRS and YFSETQ. The CDR3 reads CASSFSQATYEQYF. DNA of the CDR3: TGCGCCAGCAGCTTCTCACAGGCCACCTACGAGCAGTACTTC.

The chain links TRBV29-1 to TRBJ1-1, with D perhaps TRBD1 (5 bases). V gave up 8 bases and J gave up 7 bases, with 17 bases separating them. The CDR3 loop spans 12 amino acids. Germline CDR1 reads SQVTM; CDR2 reads ANQGSEA. Here the CDR3 DNA reads TGCAGCCTGCGGTCCTCCGGGGGTGAAGCTTTCTTT. This translates into CSLRSSGGEAFF.

This chain links TRBV11-3 with TRBJ1-1; 11 bases fit TRBD1. The CDR3 runs 16 residues. The V and J ends lost 2 bases and 5 bases, in that order; junction bases with no gene match: 7. CDR1 is SGHNT, CDR2 YENEEA, per germline. CDR3 protein: CASSLLAGTGGTEAFF. DNA for the CDR3: TGTGCCAGCAGCTTACTCGCAGGGACAGGGGGGACTGAAGCTTTCTTT.

This sequence joins TRBV7-2 and TRBJ1-5, with D tentatively TRBD1 (6 bases). The germline V and J ends were trimmed by 3 bases and 3 bases, with 12 bases remaining between them. Germline CDR1 SGHTA, CDR2 FQGNSA. This CDR3 has 15 residues. The CDR3 loop is CASSFGTGFNQPQHF. CDR3 DNA: TGTGCCAGCAGCTTCGGTACAGGGTTCAATCAGCCCCAGCATTTT.

This chain connects TRBV24-1 to TRBJ2-3, with a possible D match to TRBD1 (6 bases). This CDR3 region has 14 residues. V lost 2 bases, J lost 8 bases, and 13 bases lay in between. CDR1 and CDR2 from the germline V gene are KGHDR and SFDVKD. Here the CDR3 reads CATSDSYRVATQYF. The CDR3, as DNA: TGTGCCACCAGTGATTCGTACAGGGTCGCTACGCAGTATTTT.

The chain uses TRBV4-1 and TRBJ2-5, with 8 bases identical to TRBD2. Germline V gene data show CDR1 as MGHRA and CDR2 as YSYEKL. V lost 4 bases to trimming and J lost 3 bases; unmatched junction nucleotides: 4. The CDR3 runs to 14 residues. CDR3 bases: TGCGCCAGCAGCCTAAGAGCGGGAGAAGAGACCCAGTACTTC. The encoded protein is CASSLRAGEETQYF.

The table lists this clone with a count of one. The chain joins TRBV5-4 to TRBJ1-1; 10 positions match TRBD1. The ends lost 4 bases at V and 5 bases at J; junction bases unmatched: 14. CDR1 is SGHNT, CDR2 YYREEE, per germline (reference sequence). This CDR3 is built from 17 residues. In DNA, the CDR3 is TGTGCCAGCAGCCGGGCCCGACAGGGGGCCCGGGATACTGAAGCTTTCTTT. Translating it yields CASSRARQGARDTEAFF.

This clone was observed a single time. This rearrangement joins TRBV6-2 or TRBV6-3 to TRBJ1-1, with 8 positions matching TRBD1. This CDR3 has 20 amino acids. From germline, CDR1 is MNHEY and CDR2 SVGEGT. The ends lost 5 bases at V and 0 bases at J; junction bases unmatched: 20. The CDR3 DNA sequence: TGTGCCAGCAGTCGCCAGTGGACAGGGCCCTCATCTTCTATGAACACTGAAGCTTTCTTT. This sequence encodes CASSRQWTGPSSSMNTEAFF.

As regards this clone: At one of its ends the junction is not consistent with the germline gene, which may arise from a read error. The chain carries TRBV4-3 and TRBJ2-1; the D is unclear. CDR3 length equals 16 residues. Per the germline V gene, CDR1 is LGHNA and CDR2 is YSLEER. The CDR3 loop reads CASSQESGIGYTEQFF. CDR3 nucleotide sequence: TGCGCCAGCAGCCAAGAGTCAGGAATTGGCTACACTGAGCAGTTCTTC.

Only one count was recorded for this clone. The chain combines TRBV10-2 with TRBJ2-2; 7 nucleotides agree with TRBD2. With V trimmed by 6 bases and J by 6 bases, 4 bases remained unmatched. The CDR3 is 13 residues long. CDR1 is WSHSY and CDR2 is SAAADI in the germline V gene. CDR3 amino acids: CASRGTSAGELFF. The CDR3 DNA reads as TGCGCCAGCAGGGGTACTAGCGCCGGGGAGCTGTTTTTT.

The V gene is TRBV5-5, the J gene TRBJ1-4; no firm D call. Trimming left V 2 bases short and J 6 bases short, with 8 bases between. Germline CDR1 SGHKS, CDR2 YYEKEE (reference sequence). This CDR3 spans 13 amino acids. The CDR3 spells CASSFVGDEKLFF. CDR3 in DNA: TGTGCCAGCAGCTTTGTCGGGGATGAAAAACTGTTTTTT.

V and J are TRBV28 and TRBJ1-4; D is undetermined. V dropped 8 bases and J dropped 6 bases, with 10 bases sitting between them. The CDR3 is 12 amino acids. The germline CDR1 and CDR2 sequences are MDHEN and SYDVKM. The CDR3 region is CASCSRYEKLFF. The CDR3 region has the DNA TGTGCCAGCTGTTCCCGGTATGAAAAACTGTTTTTT.

The chain is built from TRBV27 and TRBJ2-1; maybe TRBD2 (6 bases). The germline CDR1 and CDR2 sequences are MNHEY and SMNVEV (reference sequence). The CDR3 has 16 residues. V was shortened by 3 bases and J by 0 bases, with 12 bases between the two germline ends. CDR3 sequence reads: CASSFLATSSYNEQFF. In nucleotides, the CDR3 is TGTGCCAGCAGTTTCCTAGCGACCAGCTCCTACAATGAGCAGTTCTTC.

The rearrangement joins TRBV5-4 to TRBJ2-7; D remains ambiguous. Germline lookup yields CDR1 SGHNT and CDR2 YYREEE (reference sequence). The length of the CDR3 is 11 residues. The V end lost 1 base, the J end lost 7 bases, and 6 bases lay between the germline ends. CDR3 loop: CASSLKREQYF. The CDR3 region has the DNA TGTGCCAGCAGCTTGAAACGGGAGCAGTACTTC. The full variable domain, rest sourced from reference TRBV5-4 and TRBJ2-7, is ETGVTQSPTHLIKTRGQQVTLRCSSQSGHNTVSWYQQALGQGPQFIFQYYREEENGRGNFPPRFSGLQFPNYSSELNVNALELDDSALYLCASSLKREQYFGPGTRLTVT.

This chain links TRBV11-2 with TRBJ1-4, with 7 bases lining up with TRBD1. Germline lookup yields CDR1 SGHAT and CDR2 FQNNGV. J gave up 11 bases and V 5 bases, and 11 bases lay outside the gene matches. CDR3 size: 14 residues. The CDR3 loop reads CASSPNRGSGKLFF. Here the CDR3 DNA reads TGTGCCAGCAGCCCGAACAGGGGCTCGGGGAAACTGTTTTTT.

The J gene is TRBJ2-2, the V gene TRBV11-3, with 10 bases fitting TRBD2. The germline V gene encodes CDR1 SGHNT and CDR2 YENEEA. The CDR3 length is 16 residues. Trimming at V came to 5 bases and at J to 5 bases, leaving 8 bases not matched to a gene. The CDR3 sequence: CASSTRLAGDTGELFF. CDR3 nucleotide sequence: TGTGCCAGCAGCACCCGCCTAGCGGGAGATACCGGGGAGCTGTTTTTT.

This rearrangement joins TRBV5-1 to TRBJ2-2; TRBD1 agrees at 9 bases. The germline CDR1 and CDR2 sequences are SGHRS and YFSETQ. The CDR3 spans 15 residues. V lost 3 bases to trimming and J lost 5 bases; unmatched junction nucleotides: 5. This CDR3 is CASSWGTGQTGELFF. CDR3 DNA: TGCGCCAGCAGCTGGGGGACAGGGCAGACCGGGGAGCTGTTTTTT.

The chain has TRBV9 and TRBJ2-1; 9 bases agree with TRBD1. J lost 3 bases, V lost 4 bases, and 8 bases had no gene match. Per the germline V gene, CDR1 is SGDLS and CDR2 is YYNGEE. The CDR3 covers 16 residues. The CDR3: CASSTRDRAVYNEQFF. The CDR3, as DNA: TGTGCCAGCAGCACTCGGGACAGGGCCGTCTACAATGAGCAGTTCTTC.

This clone occurred a few times. This sequence joins TRBV15 and TRBJ2-7; D is perhaps TRBD1 (5 bases). The CDR3 runs 14 residues. Trimming removed 0 bases at V and 2 bases at J, with 8 bases between. Germline V gene lookup returns CDR1 LNHNV and CDR2 YYDKDF (reference sequence). CDR3 amino acids: CATSRDTGTYEQYV. CDR3 bases: TGTGCCACCAGCAGAGATACAGGCACCTACGAGCAGTACGTC.

The CDR3 loop is CASSLDGGIFGYTF. For the CDR3, the DNA is TGTGCCAGCAGCTTAGATGGGGGGATATTTGGCTACACCTTC. The chain joins TRBV7-9 to TRBJ1-2; a weak D match, TRBD1 (5 bases). There are 14 residues in the CDR3. From germline, CDR1 is SEHNR and CDR2 FQNEAQ (reference sequence). Trimming cost V 1 base and J 7 bases, with 13 bases left between them.

J is TRBJ1-5 and V is TRBV28, with 7 bases identical to TRBD1. This CDR3 contains 17 residues. Trimming cost V 4 bases and J 2 bases; bases outside gene matches: 11. CDR1 MDHEN and CDR2 SYDVKM come from the germline V gene. The CDR3 sequence: CASSSPLGGVGNQPQHF. CDR3 DNA: TGTGCCAGCAGTTCCCCTTTAGGGGGCGTGGGCAATCAGCCCCAGCATTTT.

This clone is a singleton in its sample. Different DNA sequences within this sample yield the same CDR3. This chain joins TRBV7-2 and TRBJ2-5; TRBD1 agrees at 7 bases. Germline CDR1 and CDR2: SGHTA and FQGNSA. CDR3 length equals 12 residues. V shed 1 base, J shed 7 bases, and the junction held 0 bases outside the gene matches. The chain's CDR3 is CASSLGQGTQYF. The CDR3 bases are TGTGCCAGCAGCTTAGGACAGGGGACCCAGTACTTC.

J is TRBJ2-3 and V is TRBV24-1, with D perhaps TRBD2 (6 bases). V was clipped by 0 bases and J by 9 bases, with 15 bases between them. The CDR3 length is 15 residues. Germline CDR1 is KGHDR and CDR2 is SFDVKD. The CDR3 DNA follows: TGTGCCACCAGTGATTTGTCCGGCGCCGCGGGGACGCAGTATTTT. Its translation: CATSDLSGAAGTQYF.

This sequence joins TRBV3-1 (or the pseudogene TRBV3-2) and TRBJ2-2, with a weak D call TRBD2 (6 bases). The V gene's germline CDR1 is LGHDT and CDR2 YNNKEL (reference sequence). Trimming took 0 bases from V and 7 from J, leaving 12 bases between them. The CDR3 has 15 residues. The CDR3 region has the DNA TGTGCCAGCAGCCAAGAGGGAGGAGATATCGGGGAGCTGTTTTTT. It yields the protein CASSQEGGDIGELFF.

At least ten counts were recorded for this clone. The chain employs TRBV29-1 and TRBJ2-1; TRBD1 matches at 10 bases. The CDR3 runs to 14 residues. After removal of 7 bases from V and 9 bases from J, the junction contained 12 bases not matched to a gene. The germline V gene has CDR1 SQVTM and CDR2 ANQGSEA. CDR3 loop: CSASTGQGKSEQFF. The DNA of the CDR3 is TGCAGCGCGAGTACGGGACAGGGGAAAAGTGAGCAGTTCTTC.

This rearrangement joins TRBV12-3 or TRBV12-4 to TRBJ2-1; D may be TRBD2 (6 bases). The CDR3 sequence is 12 residues long. Trimming left V 6 bases short and J 4 bases short, with 7 bases between. CDR3 sequence (DNA): TGTGCCAGCAGGGGGGGATACAATGAGCAGTTCTTC. Its protein product is CASRGGYNEQFF.

This clone has just one count. The V gene is TRBV7-6, the J gene TRBJ2-3; 11 positions agree with TRBD1. The CDR3 has 15 residues. Germline lookup yields CDR1 SGHVS and CDR2 FNYEAQ. With V trimmed by 5 bases and J by 2 bases, 3 bases remained unmatched. In nucleotides, the CDR3 is TGTGCCAGCAGCCTGGACAGGGGGCACACAGATACGCAGTATTTT. Residues: CASSLDRGHTDTQYF.

The V and J genes are TRBV28 and TRBJ1-6, with unresolved D. V gave up 10 bases and J gave up 7 bases, with 11 bases separating them. CDR3 length equals 12 residues. Germline V lookup: CDR1 MDHEN, CDR2 SYDVKM. Written as DNA, the CDR3 is TGTGCCATATCGACGGGGAATTCACCCCTCCACTTT. This translates into CAISTGNSPLHF.

The chain uses TRBV3-1 (or the pseudogene TRBV3-2) and TRBJ2-3, with 8 bases identical to TRBD1. The CDR3 has 14 amino acids. Losses at the gene ends were 3 bases for V and 3 bases for J; bases not matched to a gene: 2. CDR1 and CDR2 (germline): LGHDT, YNNKEL (reference sequence). CDR3 in amino acids: CASSQDRVTDTQYF. DNA for the CDR3: TGTGCCAGCAGCCAGGACAGGGTTACAGATACGCAGTATTTT.